This entry lists 16 T cell receptor beta chains sequenced from one sample in a study of blood T cell repertoires in COVID-19 (TCRdb year 2020). The library was prepared using the immunoSEQ multiplex PCR assay. As stored in TCRdb, this immuneACCESS dataset retains in-frame rearrangements with V and J assigned. A fraction of the clones does not appear; measured against another copy, unresolved V genes explain less than half of the discrepancy, and the remainder lacks a known reason. Recorded for this sample are about 170,000 clones; 80% to 85% of them occurred a single time. The top ten hold about 2.6% of the sample. The sample taken for sequencing was peripheral blood. The source of these receptors is a human donor with acute or convalescent COVID-19. The donor label of this sample is uncertain.

This clone has just a few counts. The rearrangement joins TRBV18 to TRBJ1-2; D call uncertain. This CDR3 comprises 12 residues. CDR1 and CDR2 (germline): KGHSH, LQKENI. V was pared by 6 bases and J by 6 bases, with 11 bases between. CDR3 sequence reads: CASSRRTDGYTF. In DNA, the CDR3 is TGTGCCAGCTCCCGCCGGACTGATGGCTACACCTTC.

The chain carries TRBV13 and TRBJ2-7; TRBD1 agrees at 9 bases. The germline V gene encodes CDR1 PRHDT and CDR2 FYEKMQ (reference sequence). The CDR3 spans 16 residues. V was clipped by 5 bases and J by 5 bases; unmatched bases: 13. CDR3 nucleotides: TGTGCCAGCAGCATGAAATACGGGACAGGGAAGGACGAGCAGTACTTC. Its translation: CASSMKYGTGKDEQYF.

This clone was counted between two and nine times. The chain recombines TRBV4-1 with TRBJ1-4; D is unclear. The CDR3 has 14 residues. Germline loops: CDR1 MGHRA, CDR2 YSYEKL. The V gene lost 6 bases and the J gene lost 2 bases, with 10 bases spanning the gap. The CDR3: CASSPSRTNEKLFF. The CDR3 DNA is TGCGCCAGCAGTCCTTCGAGGACTAATGAAAAACTGTTTTTT.

The genes are TRBV7-2 and TRBJ2-7; weak D call: TRBD2 (6 bases). V lost 5 bases and J 1 base, leaving 12 bases between the germline ends. Germline V gene lookup returns CDR1 SGHTA and CDR2 FQGNSA. The CDR3 is made up of 14 amino acids. The CDR3 region is CASSLLASSYEQYF. CDR3 nucleotides: TGTGCCAGCAGCCTACTAGCTTCATCCTACGAGCAGTACTTC.

V is TRBV28 and J is TRBJ2-7, with 8 bases matching TRBD1. The V segment lost 5 bases and the J segment 3 bases; nucleotides outside the gene matches: 6. Germline-derived CDR1 and CDR2 are MDHEN and SYDVKM. The CDR3 is 14 amino acids. The CDR3 region has the DNA TGTGCCAGCAGTCGGACAGGGAAGAACTACGAGCAGTACTTC. This encodes CASSRTGKNYEQYF.

This rearrangement joins TRBV10-3 to TRBJ1-1; 7 nucleotides align to TRBD1. Unmatched junction bases numbered 9, after V lost 6 bases and J lost 5 bases. Per the germline V gene, CDR1 is ENHRY and CDR2 is SYGVKD. The CDR3 has 14 amino acids. CDR3 bases: TGTGCCATCAGCGGGACAGTAGGGAGTACTGAAGCTTTCTTT. Amino acids: CAISGTVGSTEAFF.

The chain joins TRBV3-1 (or the pseudogene TRBV3-2) to TRBJ2-7; 8 bases align to TRBD2. CDR3 size: 18 residues. With 0 bases clipped from V and 6 bases from J, the junction kept 16 bases outside the gene matches. Germline V gives CDR1 LGHDT, CDR2 YNNKEL (reference sequence). The CDR3 bases are TGTGCCAGCAGCCAAGATTCAGTTGGTAGCGGGGTCCCGCGCGAGCAGTACTTC. As protein: CASSQDSVGSGVPREQYF.

The genes are TRBV19 and TRBJ1-6; perhaps TRBD1 as D (6 bases). Germline assignment: CDR1 LNHDA and CDR2 SQIVND (reference sequence). V was cut by 6 bases and J by 10 bases, with 13 bases left in between. CDR3 length: 13 amino acids. CDR3 residues: CASRGTRGSPLHF. Written as DNA, the CDR3 is TGTGCCAGTAGGGGGACACGAGGGTCACCCCTCCACTTT. Full variable domain (rest looked up from reference TRBV19 and TRBJ1-6): DGGITQSPKYLFRKEGQNVTLSCEQNLNHDAMYWYRQDPGQGLRLIYYSQIVNDFQKGDIAEGYSVSREKKESFPLTVTSAQKNPTAFYLCASRGTRGSPLHFGNGTRLTVT.

The rearrangement joins TRBV5-6 to TRBJ2-5; TRBD2 is a possible D gene (5 bases). V was cut by 5 bases and J by 4 bases, with 18 bases left in between. This CDR3 contains 15 residues. Germline V gene data show CDR1 as SGHDT and CDR2 as YYEEEE. DNA of the CDR3: TGTGCCAGCAGGGAGGTCCGAGCGGACCGAGAGACCCAGTACTTC. It is translated as CASREVRADRETQYF.

The V and J genes are TRBV2 and TRBJ1-5; 8 nucleotides line up with TRBD1. The CDR3 runs to 14 residues. From germline, CDR1 is SNHLY and CDR2 FYNNEI. The V and J ends lost 3 bases and 7 bases, in that order; junction bases with no gene match: 5. CDR3 sequence (DNA): TGTGCCAGCAGTGATGTAACAGGGGGGCAGCCCCAGCATTTT. It codes for CASSDVTGGQPQHF. Full variable domain (outside the CDR3, taken from reference TRBV2 and TRBJ1-5): EPEVTQTPSHQVTQMGQEVILRCVPISNHLYFYWYRQILGQKVEFLVSFYNNEISEKSEIFDDQFSVERPDGSNFTLKIRSTKLEDSAMYFCASSDVTGGQPQHFGDGTRLSIL.

This clone was seen just once. The chain joins TRBV5-3 to TRBJ1-2, with TRBD1 as a possible D gene (5 bases). TRBV5-3 belongs to the ORF category, with a function that is uncertain. V dropped 0 bases and J dropped 6 bases, with 12 bases sitting between them. CDR3 length equals 14 residues. CDR3 coding DNA: TGTGCCAGAAGCTTGGGGGGCAGGGTTAATGGCTACACCTTC. Protein product: CARSLGGRVNGYTF.

The V and J genes are TRBV18 and TRBJ2-2, with D perhaps TRBD1 (6 bases). Germline V lookup: CDR1 KGHSH, CDR2 LQKENI. The CDR3 contains 15 residues. V dropped 3 bases and J dropped 0 bases, with 8 bases sitting between them. CDR3 loop: CASSPGTSNTGELFF. DNA for the CDR3: TGTGCCAGCTCACCTGGGACATCGAACACCGGGGAGCTGTTTTTT. The full variable domain, rest sourced from reference TRBV18 and TRBJ2-2, is NAGVMQNPRHLVRRRGQEARLRCSPMKGHSHVYWYRQLPEEGLKFMVYLQKENIIDESGMPKERFSAEFPKEGPSILRIQQVVRGDSAAYFCASSPGTSNTGELFFGEGSRLTVL.

The rearrangement links TRBV7-2 to TRBJ1-5, with unresolved D. V was shortened by 1 base and J by 3 bases, with 4 bases between the two germline ends. Germline CDR1 is SGHTA and CDR2 is FQGNSA. The CDR3 consists of 13 residues. In nucleotides, the CDR3 is TGTGCCAGCAGCTTAGACTTCAATCAGCCCCAGCATTTT. This codes for CASSLDFNQPQHF.

The V and J genes are TRBV19 and TRBJ1-6; D not certain. V lost 5 bases, J lost 0 bases, and 11 bases lay in between. Germline loops: CDR1 LNHDA, CDR2 SQIVND (reference sequence). The CDR3 has 16 amino acids. The CDR3 nucleotides read TGTGCCAGTAGTCCCCAGGCGGGCTCCTATAATTCACCCCTCCACTTT. Protein: CASSPQAGSYNSPLHF.

This clone was counted only a few times. The chain couples TRBV2 to TRBJ1-1; 10 bases map to TRBD1. The CDR3 consists of 14 residues. CDR1 is SNHLY and CDR2 is FYNNEI in the germline V gene. Trimming removed 4 bases from V and 2 bases from J; junction bases left unmatched: 1. CDR3 sequence: CASSGTGGNTEAFF. The CDR3 DNA is TGTGCCAGCAGTGGGACAGGGGGAAACACTGAAGCTTTCTTT.

The V gene is TRBV6-2 or TRBV6-3, the J gene TRBJ1-6; TRBD1 is a possible D gene (6 bases). Germline lookup yields CDR1 MNHEY and CDR2 SVGEGT. The CDR3 has 15 amino acids. V was trimmed by 2 bases and J by 7 bases, leaving 12 bases between them. In DNA, the CDR3 is TGTGCCAGCAGTTACGATGGGGGCGCAAATTCACCCCTCCACTTT. Translated: CASSYDGGANSPLHF.